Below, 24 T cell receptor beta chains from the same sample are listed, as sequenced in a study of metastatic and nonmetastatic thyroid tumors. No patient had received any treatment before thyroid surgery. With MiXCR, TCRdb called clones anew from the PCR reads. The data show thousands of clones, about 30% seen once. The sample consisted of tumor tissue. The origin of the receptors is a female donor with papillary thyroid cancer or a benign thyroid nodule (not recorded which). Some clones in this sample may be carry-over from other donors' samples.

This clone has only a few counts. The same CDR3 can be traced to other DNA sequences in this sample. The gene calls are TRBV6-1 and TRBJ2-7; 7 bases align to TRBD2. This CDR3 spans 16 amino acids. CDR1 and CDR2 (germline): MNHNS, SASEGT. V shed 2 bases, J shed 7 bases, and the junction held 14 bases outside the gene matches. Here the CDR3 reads CASSEPTGGEAREQYF. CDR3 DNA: TGTGCCAGCAGTGAACCTACGGGGGGAGAGGCTCGGGAGCAGTACTTC.

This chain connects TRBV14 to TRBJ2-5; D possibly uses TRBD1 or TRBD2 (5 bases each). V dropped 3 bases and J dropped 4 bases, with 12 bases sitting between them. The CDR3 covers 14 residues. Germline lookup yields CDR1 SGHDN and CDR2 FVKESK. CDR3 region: CASSQYRDGETQYF. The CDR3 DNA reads TGTGCCAGCAGCCAGTACCGGGACGGAGAGACCCAGTACTTC.

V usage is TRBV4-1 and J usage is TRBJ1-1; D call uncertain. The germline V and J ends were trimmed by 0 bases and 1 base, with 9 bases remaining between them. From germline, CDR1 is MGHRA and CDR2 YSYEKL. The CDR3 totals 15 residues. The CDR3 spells CASSQELTANTEAFF. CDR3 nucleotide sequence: TGCGCCAGCAGCCAAGAACTAACCGCGAACACTGAAGCTTTCTTT.

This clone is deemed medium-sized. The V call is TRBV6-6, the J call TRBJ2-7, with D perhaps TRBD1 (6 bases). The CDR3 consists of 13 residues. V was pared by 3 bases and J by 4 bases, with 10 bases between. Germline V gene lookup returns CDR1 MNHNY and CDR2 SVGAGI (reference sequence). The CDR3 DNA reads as TGTGCCAGCAGTTATTCTCAGGGGTACGAGCAGTACTTC. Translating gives CASSYSQGYEQYF.

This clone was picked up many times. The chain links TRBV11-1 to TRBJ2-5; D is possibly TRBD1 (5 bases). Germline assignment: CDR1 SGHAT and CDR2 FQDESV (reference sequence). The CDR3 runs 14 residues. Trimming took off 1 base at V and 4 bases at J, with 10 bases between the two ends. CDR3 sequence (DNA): TGTGCCAGCAGCTTAGTTCCAGGGTTAGAGACCCAGTACTTC. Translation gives CASSLVPGLETQYF.

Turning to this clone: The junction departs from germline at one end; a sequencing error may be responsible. The CDR3 protein is CSATNRGVFYEQCF. The CDR3 coding sequence is TGCAGTGCAACAAACAGGGGGGTCTTCTACGAGCAGTGCTTC. V usage is TRBV20-1 and J usage is TRBJ2-7, with 8 bases fitting TRBD1. The CDR3 is 14 residues long. The germline V gene has CDR1 DFQATT and CDR2 SNEGSKA (reference sequence).

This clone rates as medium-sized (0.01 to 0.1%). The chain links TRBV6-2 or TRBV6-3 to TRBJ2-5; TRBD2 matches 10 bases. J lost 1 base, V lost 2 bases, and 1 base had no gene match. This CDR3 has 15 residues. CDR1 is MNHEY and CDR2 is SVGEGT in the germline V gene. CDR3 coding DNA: TGTGCCAGCAGTTACAGCGGGAGGGCCCAAGAGACCCAGTACTTC. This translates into CASSYSGRAQETQYF.

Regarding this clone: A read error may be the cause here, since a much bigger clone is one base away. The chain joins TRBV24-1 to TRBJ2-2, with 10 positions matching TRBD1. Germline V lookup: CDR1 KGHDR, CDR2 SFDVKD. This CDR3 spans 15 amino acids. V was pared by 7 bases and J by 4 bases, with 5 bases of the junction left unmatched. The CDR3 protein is CATSGGQGSTGELFF. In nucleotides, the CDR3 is TGTGCCACCAGCGGGGGACAGGGGTCCACCGGGGAGCTGTTTTTT.

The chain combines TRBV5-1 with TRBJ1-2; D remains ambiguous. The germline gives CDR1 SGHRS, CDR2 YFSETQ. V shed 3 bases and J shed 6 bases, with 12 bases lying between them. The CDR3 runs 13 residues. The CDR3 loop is CASSSAGIDGYTF. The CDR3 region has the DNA TGCGCCAGCAGCTCCGCGGGGATTGATGGCTACACCTTC. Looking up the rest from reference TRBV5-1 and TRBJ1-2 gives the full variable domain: KAGVTQTPRYLIKTRGQQVTLSCSPISGHRSVSWYQQTPGQGLQFLFEYFSETQRNKGNFPGRFSGRQFSNSRSEMNVSTLELGDSALYLCASSSAGIDGYTFGSGTRLTVV.

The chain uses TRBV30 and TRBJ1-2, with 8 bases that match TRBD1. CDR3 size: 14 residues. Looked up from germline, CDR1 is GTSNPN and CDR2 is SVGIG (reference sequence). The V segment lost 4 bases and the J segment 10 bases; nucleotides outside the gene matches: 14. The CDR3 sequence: CAWKFRDRSSDYTF. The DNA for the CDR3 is TGTGCCTGGAAGTTCCGGGACAGGTCGTCGGACTACACCTTC.

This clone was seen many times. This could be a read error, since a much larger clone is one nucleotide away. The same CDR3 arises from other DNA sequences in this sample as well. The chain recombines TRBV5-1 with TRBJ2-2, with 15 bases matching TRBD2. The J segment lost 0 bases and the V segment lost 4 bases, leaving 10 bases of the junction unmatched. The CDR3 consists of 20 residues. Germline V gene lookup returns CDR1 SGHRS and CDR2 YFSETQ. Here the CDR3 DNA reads TGCGCCAGCAGCCCCTGGACTAGCGGGAGGGTCAGTGCGAACACCGGGGAGCTGTTTTTT. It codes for CASSPWTSGRVSANTGELFF.

DNA of the CDR3: TGTGCCAGCAGTTATAAGGGACAGGGACAGGATTTCCGGGTCAAAGATACGCAGTATTTT. It yields the protein CASSYKGQGQDFRVKDTQYF. This chain links TRBV6-9 with TRBJ2-3; 9 nucleotides line up with TRBD1. CDR1 and CDR2 from the germline V gene are MNHGY and SVAAGI. With 2 bases clipped from V and 5 bases from J, the junction kept 20 bases outside the gene matches. CDR3 length equals 20 residues.

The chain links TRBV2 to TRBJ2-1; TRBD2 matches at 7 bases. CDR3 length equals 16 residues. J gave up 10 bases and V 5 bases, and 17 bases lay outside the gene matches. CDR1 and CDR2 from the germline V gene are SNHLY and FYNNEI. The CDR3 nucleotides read TGTGCCAGCAGTCAGGCGCTCGGGAGGTCCGGTGGGGAGCAGTTCTTC. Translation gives CASSQALGRSGGEQFF.

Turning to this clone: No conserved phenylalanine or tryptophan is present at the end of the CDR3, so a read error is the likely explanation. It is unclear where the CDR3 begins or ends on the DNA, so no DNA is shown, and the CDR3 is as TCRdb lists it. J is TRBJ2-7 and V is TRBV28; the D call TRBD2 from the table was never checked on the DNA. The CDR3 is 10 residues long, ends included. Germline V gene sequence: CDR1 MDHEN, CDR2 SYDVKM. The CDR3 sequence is CARSPEGPSG.

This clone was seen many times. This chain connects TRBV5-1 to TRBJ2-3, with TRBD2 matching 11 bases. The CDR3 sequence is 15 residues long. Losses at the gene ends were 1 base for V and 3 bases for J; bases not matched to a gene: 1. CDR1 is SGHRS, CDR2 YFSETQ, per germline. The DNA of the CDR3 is TGCGCCAGCAGCTTGACTAGCGGGAGAACAGATACGCAGTATTTT. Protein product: CASSLTSGRTDTQYF.

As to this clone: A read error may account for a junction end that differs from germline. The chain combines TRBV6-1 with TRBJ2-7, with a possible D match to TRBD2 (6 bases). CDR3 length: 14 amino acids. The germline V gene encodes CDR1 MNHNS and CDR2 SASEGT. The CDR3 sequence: CASSPGLAAYDQYF. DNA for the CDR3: TGTGCCAGCAGTCCGGGACTTGCAGCCTACGATCAGTACTTC.

CDR3 sequence: CASNVEIRMNTEAFF. The CDR3, as DNA: TGTGCCAGCAACGTTGAGATAAGGATGAACACTGAAGCTTTCTTT. The chain joins TRBV6-1 to TRBJ1-1; D unresolved. From germline, CDR1 is MNHNS and CDR2 SASEGT. V shed 7 bases and J shed 0 bases, with 15 bases lying between them. The CDR3 contains 15 residues.

This CDR3 reads CASSFDKSSYEQYF. The CDR3 DNA reads as TGTGCCAGCAGCTTCGACAAGAGCTCCTACGAGCAGTACTTC. This chain links TRBV7-9 with TRBJ2-7; D is unresolved. The CDR3 runs to 14 residues. The germline CDR1 and CDR2 sequences are SEHNR and FQNEAQ (reference sequence). V lost 3 bases and J lost 0, with 9 bases in between.

The CDR3 is CASSPDSSDTQYF. The CDR3 nucleotides read TGTGCCAGCAGCCCCGACTCTAGCGATACGCAGTATTTT. The V gene is TRBV11-2, the J gene TRBJ2-3, with D tentatively TRBD2 (5 bases). Trimming shortened V by 5 bases and J by 6 bases, and 12 bases separated the two germline ends. The CDR3 is made up of 13 amino acids. CDR1 and CDR2 from the germline V gene are SGHAT and FQNNGV.

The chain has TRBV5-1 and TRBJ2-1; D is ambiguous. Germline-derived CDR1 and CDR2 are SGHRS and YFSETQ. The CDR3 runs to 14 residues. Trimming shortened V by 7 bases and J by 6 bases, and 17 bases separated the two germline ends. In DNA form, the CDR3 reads TGCGCCAGCTCTCCCCCTTTTACCGGCAATGAGCAGTTCTTC. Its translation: CASSPPFTGNEQFF.

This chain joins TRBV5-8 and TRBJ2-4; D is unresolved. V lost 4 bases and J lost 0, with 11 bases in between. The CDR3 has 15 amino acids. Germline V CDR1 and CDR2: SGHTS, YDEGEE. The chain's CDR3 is CASSLTSLAKNIQYF. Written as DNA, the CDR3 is TGTGCCAGCAGCCTAACAAGCTTAGCCAAAAACATTCAGTACTTC.

CDR3 bases: TGTGCCAGTAGTGAGGGGTCTCCCCGAGATACGCAGTATTTT. Amino acids: CASSEGSPRDTQYF. The chain is built from TRBV19 and TRBJ2-3; D is tentatively TRBD1 or TRBD2 (5 bases each). The CDR3 runs 14 residues. Looked up from germline, CDR1 is LNHDA and CDR2 is SQIVND (reference sequence). Deletions cut 5 bases from V and 5 bases from J, with 14 bases between.

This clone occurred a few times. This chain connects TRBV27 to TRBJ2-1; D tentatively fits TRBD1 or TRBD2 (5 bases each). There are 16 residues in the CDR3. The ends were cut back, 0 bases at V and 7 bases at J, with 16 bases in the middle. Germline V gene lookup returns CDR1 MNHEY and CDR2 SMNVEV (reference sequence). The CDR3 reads CASSLSERGVVNEQFF. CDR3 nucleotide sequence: TGTGCCAGCAGTTTATCGGAGAGAGGGGTAGTGAATGAGCAGTTCTTC.

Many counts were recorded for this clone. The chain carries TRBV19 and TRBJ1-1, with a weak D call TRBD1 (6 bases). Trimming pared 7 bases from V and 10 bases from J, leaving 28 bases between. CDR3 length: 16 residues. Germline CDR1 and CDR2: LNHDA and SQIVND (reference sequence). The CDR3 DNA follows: TGTGCCAGTAACGGCAACCGGATCCAGGGCCTGGGGGCAGCTTTCTTT. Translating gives CASNGNRIQGLGAAFF.